The clone carrying this T cell receptor beta chain was seen a handful of times. Time point: pre-sensitization, week 0. Treatment indicated: therapeutic diphenylcyclopropenone sensitization with weekly scalp DPC. This sample was included in a study of human T cells and chemical hapten exposure. TCRdb analysed the RACE reads with MiXCR anew, one entry per CDR3 protein. The sample carries more than 150,000 distinct CDR3 sequences, roughly 30% recorded once. The CDR3 loop spans 13 amino acids. The V gene's germline CDR1 is DFQATT and CDR2 SNEGSKA (reference sequence). With 6 bases removed from V and 3 bases from J, the gap between germline ends came to 14 bases.

The source is a woman in her 30s with alopecia areata. Some clones in this sample may be carry-over from other donors' samples. This specimen was whole blood, taken in connection with sensitization to the hapten diphenylcyclopropenone (DPC). This rearrangement joins TRBV20-1 to TRBJ1-1; D gene ambiguous. The CDR3 loop reads CSATPQVDTEAFF. DNA of the CDR3: TGCAGTGCCACGCCGCAGGTAGACACTGAAGCTTTCTTT.